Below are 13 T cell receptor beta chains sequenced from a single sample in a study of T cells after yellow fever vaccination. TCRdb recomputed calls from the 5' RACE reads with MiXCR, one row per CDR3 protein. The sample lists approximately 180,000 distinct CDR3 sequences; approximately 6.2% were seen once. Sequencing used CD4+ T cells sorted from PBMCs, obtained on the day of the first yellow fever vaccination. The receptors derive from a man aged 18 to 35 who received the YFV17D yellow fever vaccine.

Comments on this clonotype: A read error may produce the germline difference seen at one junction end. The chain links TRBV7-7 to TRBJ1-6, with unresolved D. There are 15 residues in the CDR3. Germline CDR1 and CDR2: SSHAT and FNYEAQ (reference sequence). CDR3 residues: CANRKNMSYYSPLHF. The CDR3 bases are TGTGCCAACAGAAAAAATATGTCCTATTATTCACCCCTCCACTTT.

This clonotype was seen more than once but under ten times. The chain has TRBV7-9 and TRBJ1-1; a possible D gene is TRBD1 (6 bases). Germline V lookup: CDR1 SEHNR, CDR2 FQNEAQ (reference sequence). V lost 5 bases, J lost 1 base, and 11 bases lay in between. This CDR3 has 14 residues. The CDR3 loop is CASSQGHRNTEAFF. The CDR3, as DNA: TGTGCCAGCAGCCAGGGACACAGGAACACTGAAGCTTTCTTT.

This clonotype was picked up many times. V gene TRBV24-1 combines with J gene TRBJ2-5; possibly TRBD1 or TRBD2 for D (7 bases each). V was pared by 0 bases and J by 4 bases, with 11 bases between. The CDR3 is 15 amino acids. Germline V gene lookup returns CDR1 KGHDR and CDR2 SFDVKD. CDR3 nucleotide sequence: TGTGCCACCAGTGATTTGCAGGGGGGGGGAGAGACCCAGTACTTC. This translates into CATSDLQGGGETQYF.

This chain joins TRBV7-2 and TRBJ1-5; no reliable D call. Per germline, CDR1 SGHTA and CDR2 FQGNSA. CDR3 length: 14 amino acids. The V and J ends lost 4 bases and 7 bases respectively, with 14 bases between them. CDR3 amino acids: CASSSPDGRQPQHF. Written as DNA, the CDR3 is TGTGCCAGCAGCTCCCCGGATGGCCGCCAGCCCCAGCATTTT.

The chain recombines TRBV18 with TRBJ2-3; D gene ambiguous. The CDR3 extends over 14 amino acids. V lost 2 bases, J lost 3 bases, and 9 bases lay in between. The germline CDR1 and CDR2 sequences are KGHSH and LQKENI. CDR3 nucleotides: TGTGCCAGCTCACCAAACGCGCGGACAGATACGCAGTATTTT. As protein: CASSPNARTDTQYF.

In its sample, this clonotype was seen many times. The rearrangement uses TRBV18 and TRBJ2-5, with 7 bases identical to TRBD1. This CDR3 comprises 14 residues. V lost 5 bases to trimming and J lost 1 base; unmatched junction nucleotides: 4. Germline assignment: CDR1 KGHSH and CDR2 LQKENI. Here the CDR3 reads CASSNGTAQETQYF. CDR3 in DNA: TGTGCCAGCTCAAACGGGACAGCCCAAGAGACCCAGTACTTC.

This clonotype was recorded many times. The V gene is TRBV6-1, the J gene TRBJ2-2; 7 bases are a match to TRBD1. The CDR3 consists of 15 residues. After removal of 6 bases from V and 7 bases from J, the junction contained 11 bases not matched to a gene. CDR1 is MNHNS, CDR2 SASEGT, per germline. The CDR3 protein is CASSPAQGEIGELFF. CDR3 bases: TGTGCCAGCAGCCCGGCCCAGGGGGAAATCGGGGAGCTGTTTTTT.

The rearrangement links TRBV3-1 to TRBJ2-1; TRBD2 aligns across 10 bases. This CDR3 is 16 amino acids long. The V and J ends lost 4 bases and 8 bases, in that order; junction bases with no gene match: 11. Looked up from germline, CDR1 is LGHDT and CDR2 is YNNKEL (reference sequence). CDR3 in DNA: TGTGCCAGCAGCCCCGGACTGGGACTAGCGAACGATGAGCAGTTCTTC. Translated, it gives CASSPGLGLANDEQFF.

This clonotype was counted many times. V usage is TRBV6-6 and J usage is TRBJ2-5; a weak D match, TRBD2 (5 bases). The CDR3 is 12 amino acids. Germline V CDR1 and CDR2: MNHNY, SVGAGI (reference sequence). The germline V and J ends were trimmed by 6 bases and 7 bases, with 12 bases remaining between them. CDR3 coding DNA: TGTGCCAGCAGCGAGGAAGGGAGGACCCAGTACTTC. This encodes CASSEEGRTQYF.

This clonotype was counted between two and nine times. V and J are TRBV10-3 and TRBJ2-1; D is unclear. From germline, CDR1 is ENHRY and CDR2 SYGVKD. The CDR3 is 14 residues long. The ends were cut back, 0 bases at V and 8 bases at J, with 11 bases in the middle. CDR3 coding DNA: TGTGCCATCAGTGAGTCGGGAAGGGTCGATGAGCAGTTCTTC. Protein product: CAISESGRVDEQFF.

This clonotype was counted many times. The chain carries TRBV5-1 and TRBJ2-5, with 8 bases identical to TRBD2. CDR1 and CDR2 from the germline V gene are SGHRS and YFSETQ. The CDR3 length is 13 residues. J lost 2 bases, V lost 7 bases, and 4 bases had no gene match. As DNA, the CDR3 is TGCGCCAGCCGCGGGGGGAGTCAAGAGACCCAGTACTTC. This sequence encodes CASRGGSQETQYF.

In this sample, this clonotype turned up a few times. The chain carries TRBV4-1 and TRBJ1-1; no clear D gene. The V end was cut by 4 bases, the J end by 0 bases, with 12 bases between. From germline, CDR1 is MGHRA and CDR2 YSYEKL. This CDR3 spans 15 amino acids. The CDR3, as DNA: TGCGCCAGCAGCCCCCTCGGAAATATGAACACTGAAGCTTTCTTT. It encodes CASSPLGNMNTEAFF.

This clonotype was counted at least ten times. The CDR3 loop reads CASSWGERGEAFF. For the CDR3, the DNA is TGTGCCAGCAGCTGGGGTGAACGGGGGGAAGCTTTCTTT. V and J are TRBV6-5 and TRBJ1-1; the D gene is possibly TRBD1 (5 bases). From germline, CDR1 is MNHEY and CDR2 SVGAGI. The ends were cut back, 6 bases at V and 8 bases at J, with 16 bases in the middle. The length of the CDR3 is 13 residues.